These T cell receptor beta chains were read from a single sample in a study of blood T cells in healthy people across ages. One entry per CDR3 protein results from TCRdb running MiXCR on the 5' RACE reads. This table has 1,500,000 or so distinct CDR3 sequences, approximately 63% appearing once. The sample consisted of blood. The receptors stem from a man between 18 and 29 years old in good health. The CDR3 runs from the conserved cysteine through the conserved F or W. A D gene is named only where the DNA matches it firmly. Clone size is shown for a subset of rows, as once, few, many or a class of expanded clone.

v_call	clone_size	d_call	j_call	cdr3_aa	cdr3_nt
TRBV29-1	once	-	TRBJ2-1	CSVEGRGGEQFF	TGCAGCGTTGAGGGGCGAGGGGGGGAGCAGTTCTTC
TRBV28	few	-	TRBJ2-7	CASTSHGVHYEQYF	TGTGCCAGCACCTCTCATGGAGTCCATTACGAGCAGTACTTC
TRBV10-3	-	-	TRBJ2-6	CAISVGSSPRSGANVLTF	TGTGCCATCAGTGTGGGCAGTTCACCACGCTCTGGGGCCAACGTCCTGACTTTC
TRBV20-1	few	-	TRBJ1-4	CSARWPGVEKLFF	TGCAGTGCTAGATGGCCAGGGGTTGAAAAACTGTTTTTT
TRBV12-3/TRBV12-4	-	TRBD1	TRBJ2-7	CASSGAGTGYYEQYF	TGTGCCAGCAGTGGGGCCGGGACAGGGTACTACGAGCAGTACTTC
TRBV6-4	-	-	TRBJ1-2	CASSDNRRGGYTF	TGTGCCAGCAGTGACAACCGGCGTGGGGGCTACACCTTC
TRBV12-3/TRBV12-4	-	TRBD2	TRBJ2-1	CASSLGSLAGNNEQFF	TGTGCCAGCAGTTTAGGGTCACTAGCGGGGAACAATGAGCAGTTCTTC
TRBV7-2	-	TRBD1	TRBJ1-2	CASSLGRTGVGGYTF	TGTGCCAGCAGCTTAGGCAGGACAGGGGTGGGAGGCTACACCTTC
TRBV2	-	TRBD1	TRBJ1-5	CASRATGGTYQPQHF	TGTGCCAGCAGGGCCACAGGGGGCACCTATCAGCCCCAGCATTTT
TRBV12-3/TRBV12-4	-	-	TRBJ2-1	CASTLGLVEQFF	TGTGCCAGCACCCTTGGGCTTGTTGAGCAGTTCTTC
TRBV7-9	-	TRBD2	TRBJ2-1	CASSRISGSSYNEQFF	TGTGCCAGCAGCAGGATTAGCGGGAGCTCCTACAATGAGCAGTTCTTC
TRBV4-2	once	-	TRBJ2-1	CASSQEEMGDLLNDNEQFF	TGTGCCAGCAGCCAAGAGGAGATGGGAGATTTATTAAACGACAATGAGCAGTTCTTC
TRBV10-3	-	TRBD1	TRBJ2-5	CAISEWTGIQETQYF	TGTGCCATCAGTGAGTGGACAGGGATTCAAGAGACCCAGTACTTC
TRBV4-1	few	TRBD1	TRBJ1-2	CASSPRQGGDYGYTF	TGCGCCAGCAGCCCCAGACAGGGAGGGGACTATGGCTACACCTTC
TRBV2	-	-	TRBJ1-5	CASSEDWRANQPQHF	TGTGCCAGCAGTGAAGATTGGAGGGCGAATCAGCCCCAGCATTTT
TRBV29-1	-	TRBD1	TRBJ2-7	CSVVGRGKYEQYF	TGTAGCGTTGTCGGCAGGGGGAAGTACGAGCAGTACTTC
TRBV29-1	-	-	TRBJ1-3	CSVEIQGNTIYF	TGCAGCGTTGAAATACAGGGAAACACCATATATTTT
TRBV7-9	-	-	TRBJ1-4	CASSHGAGAEKLFF	TGTGCCAGCAGCCACGGGGCAGGGGCGGAAAAACTGTTTTTT
TRBV27	-	TRBD2	TRBJ2-7	CASSLGASGGGPWVEQYF	TGTGCCAGCAGTTTGGGGGCTAGCGGGGGAGGACCGTGGGTCGAGCAGTACTTC
TRBV4-2	-	-	TRBJ1-2	CASSQERGTCGYTF	TGTGCCAGCAGCCAAGAGCGTGGGACCTGTGGCTACACCTTC
TRBV6-5	-	TRBD1	TRBJ1-2	CASSYSPGGNGYTF	TGTGCCAGCAGTTACTCCCCAGGGGGCAATGGCTACACCTTC
TRBV2	once	TRBD1	TRBJ1-4	CASGVGGNGEKLFF	TGTGCCAGCGGGGTAGGGGGCAATGGTGAAAAACTGTTTTTT
TRBV2	-	TRBD2	TRBJ2-3	CASSDRSGGARDTQYF	TGTGCCAGCAGTGATCGTAGCGGGGGGGCCCGAGATACGCAGTATTTT
TRBV10-3	-	-	TRBJ2-7	CAISVENLVGEQYF	TGTGCCATCAGTGTGGAAAATTTGGTTGGCGAGCAGTACTTC
TRBV2	-	-	TRBJ2-1	CASSEARRGEQFF	TGTGCCAGCAGTGAAGCCCGCAGGGGAGAGCAGTTCTTC
TRBV10-3	-	TRBD2	TRBJ2-1	CAISESLAGTGRNEQFF	TGTGCCATCAGTGAAAGTCTAGCGGGCACCGGTAGGAATGAGCAGTTCTTC
TRBV3-1	-	TRBD2	TRBJ2-7	CASSQDQSSGDSYNEQYF	TGTGCCAGCAGCCAAGATCAGAGTAGCGGGGACTCCTACAATGAGCAGTACTTC
TRBV24-1	-	-	TRBJ2-3	CATSGLAMGEGAEDTQYF	TGTGCCACCAGTGGTTTGGCTATGGGGGAGGGGGCCGAAGATACGCAGTATTTT
TRBV4-2	few	TRBD1	TRBJ1-1	CASSQMGQAMNTEAFF	TGTGCCAGCAGCCAGATGGGACAGGCCATGAACACTGAAGCTTTCTTT
TRBV10-3	-	TRBD2	TRBJ2-5	CAIKAGGPAETQYF	TGTGCCATCAAGGCGGGAGGGCCGGCGGAGACCCAGTACTTC
TRBV29-1	few	-	TRBJ2-7	CSVEEQGGYEQYF	TGCAGCGTTGAGGAGCAGGGTGGTTACGAGCAGTACTTC
TRBV6-2/TRBV6-3	-	-	TRBJ2-3	CASGNLVTDTQYF	TGTGCCAGCGGGAATTTGGTGACAGATACGCAGTATTTT
TRBV2	-	-	TRBJ2-6	CASRVDRTAGANVLIF	TGTGCCAGCAGAGTAGACCGGACAGCTGGGGCCAACGTCCTGATTTTC
TRBV5-1	once	TRBD2	TRBJ2-5	CASSLASGAQETQYF	TGCGCCAGCAGCTTGGCTAGCGGGGCCCAAGAGACCCAGTACTTC
TRBV25-1	-	-	TRBJ1-6	CASSEYMVYSPLHF	TGTGCCAGCAGTGAATATATGGTCTATTCACCCCTCCACTTT
TRBV11-2	-	TRBD2	TRBJ2-7	CASSLAWGSGRAGYEQYF	TGTGCCAGCAGCTTAGCTTGGGGGAGCGGGAGGGCCGGTTACGAGCAGTACTTC
TRBV7-2	-	TRBD2	TRBJ2-3	CASSHTAGSSTDTQYF	TGTGCCAGCAGCCACACAGCGGGGTCTAGCACAGATACGCAGTATTTT
TRBV5-1	-	-	TRBJ2-3	CASSLEGRTADTQYF	TGCGCCAGCAGCTTGGAAGGCAGGACGGCAGATACGCAGTATTTT
TRBV25-1	-	-	TRBJ2-1	CASSHVHEQFF	TGTGCCAGCAGCCATGTGCATGAGCAGTTCTTC
TRBV6-5	-	-	TRBJ2-1	CASSVKGRGVYNEQFF	TGTGCCAGCTCAGTTAAGGGGCGCGGAGTCTACAATGAGCAGTTCTTC
TRBV5-5	-	TRBD2	TRBJ2-1	CASLGSGGPYNEQFF	TGTGCCAGCCTCGGTAGCGGGGGACCCTACAATGAGCAGTTCTTC
TRBV4-2	-	TRBD2	TRBJ2-5	CASSQTSGGAVETQYF	TGTGCCAGCAGCCAAACTAGCGGGGGGGCAGTGGAGACCCAGTACTTC
TRBV7-9	-	-	TRBJ2-3	CASKPRGGLSTDTQYF	TGTGCCAGCAAACCGAGGGGGGGCCTCAGCACAGATACGCAGTATTTT
TRBV4-2	-	TRBD1	TRBJ2-3	CASSQLRGPGDTQYF	TGTGCCAGCAGCCAACTCAGGGGGCCGGGAGATACGCAGTATTTT
TRBV4-2	-	-	TRBJ2-7	CASSQDQAYEQYF	TGTGCCAGCAGCCAAGATCAGGCCTACGAGCAGTACTTC
TRBV7-9	-	-	TRBJ2-7	CASSFGHLYEQYF	TGTGCCAGCAGCTTTGGGCATCTTTACGAGCAGTACTTC
TRBV5-1	-	TRBD2	TRBJ2-3	CASSLTSEPTDTQYF	TGCGCCAGCAGCTTGACTAGCGAGCCCACAGATACGCAGTATTTT